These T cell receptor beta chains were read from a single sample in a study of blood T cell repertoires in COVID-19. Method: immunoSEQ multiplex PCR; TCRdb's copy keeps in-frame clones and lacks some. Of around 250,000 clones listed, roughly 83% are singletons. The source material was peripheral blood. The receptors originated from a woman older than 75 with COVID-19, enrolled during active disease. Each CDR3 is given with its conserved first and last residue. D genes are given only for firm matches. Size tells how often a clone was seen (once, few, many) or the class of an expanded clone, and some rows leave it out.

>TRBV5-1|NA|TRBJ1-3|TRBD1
CASSGGQPSGNTIYF
TGCGCCAGCAGCGGGGGACAGCCCTCTGGAAACACCATATATTTT
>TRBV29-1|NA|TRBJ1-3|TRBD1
CSVAGTVEGNTIYF
TGCAGCGTCGCAGGGACAGTAGAAGGAAACACCATATATTTT
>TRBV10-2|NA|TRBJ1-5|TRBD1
CASSESTGGREPQHF
TGCGCCAGCAGTGAATCGACAGGGGGCCGGGAGCCCCAGCATTTT
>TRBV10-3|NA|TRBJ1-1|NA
CAISAAVGANRLNTEAFF
TGTGCCATCAGTGCCGCTGTGGGAGCAAACAGACTGAACACTGAAGCTTTCTTT
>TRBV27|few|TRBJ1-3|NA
CASSVAPGNTIYF
TGTGCCAGCAGTGTGGCACCTGGAAACACCATATATTTT
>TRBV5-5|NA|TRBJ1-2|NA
CASSLGGPYYGYTF
TGTGCCAGCAGCTTGGGGGGGCCGTACTATGGCTACACCTTC
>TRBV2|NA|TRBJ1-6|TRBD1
CASSSGQVNNSPLHF
TGTGCCAGCTCCTCCGGACAGGTCAATAATTCACCCCTCCACTTT
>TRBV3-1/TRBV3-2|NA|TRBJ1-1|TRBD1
CASSQVRTGTEAFF
TGTGCCAGCAGCCAAGTTAGGACAGGCACTGAAGCTTTCTTT
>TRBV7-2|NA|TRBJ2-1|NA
CASSFIMSEQFF
TGTGCCAGCAGCTTTATCATGAGTGAGCAGTTCTTC
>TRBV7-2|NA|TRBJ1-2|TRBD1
CASTPDRVGGYTF
TGTGCCAGCACCCCGGACAGGGTTGGGGGCTACACCTTC
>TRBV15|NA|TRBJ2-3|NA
CATSSPIDRLTDTQYF
TGTGCCACCAGCAGCCCCATAGACAGGCTCACAGATACGCAGTATTTT
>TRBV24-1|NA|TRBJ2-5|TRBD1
CATSDYSETGSETQYF
TGTGCCACCAGTGACTACAGCGAGACAGGGTCGGAGACCCAGTACTTC
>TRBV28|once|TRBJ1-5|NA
CASSLQVKWPQHF
TGTGCCAGCAGTTTACAGGTAAAATGGCCCCAGCATTTT
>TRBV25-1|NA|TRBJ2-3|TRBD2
CASNPGGSDTQYF
TGTGCCAGCAACCCCGGGGGGTCAGATACGCAGTATTTT
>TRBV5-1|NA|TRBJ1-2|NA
CASSLDRAGGYTF
TGCGCCAGCAGCTTGGACCGGGCGGGGGGCTACACCTTC
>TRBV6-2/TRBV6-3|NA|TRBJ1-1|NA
CASSYSTRANTEAFF
TGTGCCAGCAGTTACTCGACCAGGGCGAACACTGAAGCTTTCTTT
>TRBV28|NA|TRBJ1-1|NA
CASRQLNTEAFF
TGTGCCAGCCGCCAGTTGAACACTGAAGCTTTCTTT
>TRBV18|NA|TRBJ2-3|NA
CASWARTDTQYF
TGTGCCAGCTGGGCACGCACAGATACGCAGTATTTT
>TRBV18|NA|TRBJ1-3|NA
CASSPPLGGEGGRGNTIYF
TGTGCCAGCTCACCACCTCTCGGGGGTGAGGGCGGGAGAGGAAACACCATATATTTT
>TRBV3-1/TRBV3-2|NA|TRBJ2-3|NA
CASSQDFTATDTQYF
TGTGCCAGCAGCCAAGATTTCACAGCTACAGATACGCAGTATTTT
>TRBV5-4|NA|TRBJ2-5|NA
CASSARVSARGETQYF
TGTGCCAGCAGCGCCCGGGTCTCGGCAAGGGGCGAGACCCAGTACTTC
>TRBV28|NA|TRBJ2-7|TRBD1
CASSMPGQRRGYEQYF
TGTGCCAGCAGCATGCCGGGACAGAGGCGAGGATACGAGCAGTACTTC
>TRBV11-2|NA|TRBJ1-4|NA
CASSSQVFNEKLFF
TGTGCCAGCAGCTCACAGGTTTTTAATGAAAAACTGTTTTTT
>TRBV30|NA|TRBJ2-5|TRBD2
CACSGGGKTQYF
TGTGCCTGCTCCGGGGGAGGGAAGACCCAGTACTTC
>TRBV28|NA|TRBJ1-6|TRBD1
CASSEGTGLNSPLHF
TGTGCCAGCAGTGAAGGGACAGGGCTTAATTCACCCCTCCACTTT
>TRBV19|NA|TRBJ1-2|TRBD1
CASSRLDPGQGYGYTF
TGTGCCAGTAGTAGACTTGATCCGGGACAGGGGTATGGCTACACCTTC
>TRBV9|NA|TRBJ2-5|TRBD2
CASSVATTSGGLKETQYF
TGTGCCAGCAGCGTAGCTACGACTAGCGGGGGTTTAAAAGAGACCCAGTACTTC
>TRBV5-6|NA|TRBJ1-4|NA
CASSAGWGPNEKLFF
TGTGCCAGCAGCGCCGGATGGGGGCCTAATGAAAAACTGTTTTTT
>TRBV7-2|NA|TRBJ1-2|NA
CASSLTVSTNYGYTF
TGTGCCAGCAGCTTGACAGTTTCCACTAACTATGGCTACACCTTC
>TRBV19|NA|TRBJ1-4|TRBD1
CASSITAGTGYAKLFF
TGTGCCAGTAGTATAACAGCGGGGACAGGGTATGCAAAACTGTTTTTT
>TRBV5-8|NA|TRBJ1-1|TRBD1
CASSWGQGRRISAEAFF
TGTGCCAGCAGCTGGGGACAGGGCAGAAGAATAAGCGCTGAAGCTTTCTTT
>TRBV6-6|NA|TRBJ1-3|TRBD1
CASSGQGLGNTIYF
TGTGCCAGCAGCGGACAGGGTTTAGGAAACACCATATATTTT
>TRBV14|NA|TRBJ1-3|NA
CASSPLLGLLSGNTIYF
TGTGCCAGCAGCCCACTTCTTGGACTCTTGTCTGGAAACACCATATATTTT
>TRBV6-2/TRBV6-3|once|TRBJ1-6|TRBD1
CASSKTGENSPLHF
TGTGCCAGCAGCAAAACAGGGGAAAATTCACCCCTCCACTTT
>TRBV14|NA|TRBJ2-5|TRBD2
CASSPLSGTSEETQYF
TGTGCCAGCAGTCCCCTCAGCGGGACTAGCGAAGAGACCCAGTACTTC
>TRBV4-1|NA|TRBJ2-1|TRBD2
CASSSRLAGGYNEQFF
TGCGCCAGCAGCTCCCGACTAGCGGGGGGCTACAATGAGCAGTTCTTC